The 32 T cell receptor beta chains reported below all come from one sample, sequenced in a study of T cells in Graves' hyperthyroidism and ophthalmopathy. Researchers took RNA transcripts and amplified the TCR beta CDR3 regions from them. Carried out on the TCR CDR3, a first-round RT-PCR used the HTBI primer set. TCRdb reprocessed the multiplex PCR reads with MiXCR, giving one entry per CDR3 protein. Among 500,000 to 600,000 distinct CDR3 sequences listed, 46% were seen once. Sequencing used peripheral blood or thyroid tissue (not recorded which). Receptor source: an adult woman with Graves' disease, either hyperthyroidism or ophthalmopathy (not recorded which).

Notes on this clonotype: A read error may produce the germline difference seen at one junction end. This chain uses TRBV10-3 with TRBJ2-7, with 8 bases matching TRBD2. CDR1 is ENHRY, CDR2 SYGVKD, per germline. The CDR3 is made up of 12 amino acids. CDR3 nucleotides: TGTGCCAGCAGTTCGGGAGGGGCCGAGCAGTACTTC. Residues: CASSSGGAEQYF.

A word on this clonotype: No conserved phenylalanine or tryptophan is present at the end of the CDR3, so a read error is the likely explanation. In DNA form, the CDR3 reads TGTGCCAGCAGATGGCTAGCGGGAACGAACACCTACGAGCAGTACTAC. Protein product: CASRWLAGTNTYEQYY. This sequence joins TRBV2 and TRBJ2-7, with TRBD2 matching over 9 bases. J lost 2 bases, V lost 6 bases, and 11 bases had no gene match. CDR1 is SNHLY, CDR2 FYNNEI, per germline. CDR3 length: 16 amino acids.

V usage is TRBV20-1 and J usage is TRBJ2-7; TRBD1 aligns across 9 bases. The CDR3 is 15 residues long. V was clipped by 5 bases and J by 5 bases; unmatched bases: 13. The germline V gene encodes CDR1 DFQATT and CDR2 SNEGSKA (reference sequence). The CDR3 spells CSAPTRDRVFNEQYF. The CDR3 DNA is TGCAGTGCTCCTACCCGGGACAGGGTGTTCAACGAGCAGTACTTC.

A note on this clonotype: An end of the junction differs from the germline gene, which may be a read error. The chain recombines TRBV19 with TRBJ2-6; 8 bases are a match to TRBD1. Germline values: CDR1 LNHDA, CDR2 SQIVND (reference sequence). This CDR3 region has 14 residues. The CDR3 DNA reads TGTGCCAGTAGCTTTAAGGACAGGGCCTACGTCCTGACTTTC. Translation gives CASSFKDRAYVLTF.

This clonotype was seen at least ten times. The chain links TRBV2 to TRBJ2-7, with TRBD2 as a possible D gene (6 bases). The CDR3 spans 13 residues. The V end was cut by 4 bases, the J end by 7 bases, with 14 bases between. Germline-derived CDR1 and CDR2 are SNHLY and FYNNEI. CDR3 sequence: CASSGDFRGEQYF. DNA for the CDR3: TGTGCCAGCAGTGGGGACTTCCGGGGGGAGCAGTACTTC.

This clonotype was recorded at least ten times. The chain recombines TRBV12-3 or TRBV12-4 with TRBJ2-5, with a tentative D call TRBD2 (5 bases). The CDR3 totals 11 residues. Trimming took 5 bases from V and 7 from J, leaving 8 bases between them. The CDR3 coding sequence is TGTGCCAGCAGTGTGGCGGGGACCCAGTACTTC. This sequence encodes CASSVAGTQYF.

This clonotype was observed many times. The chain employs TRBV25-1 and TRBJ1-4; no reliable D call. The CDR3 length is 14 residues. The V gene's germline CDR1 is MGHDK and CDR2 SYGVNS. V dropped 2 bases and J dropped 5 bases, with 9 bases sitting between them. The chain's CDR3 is CASSETVRNEKLFF. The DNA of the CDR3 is TGTGCCAGCAGTGAAACAGTACGAAATGAAAAACTGTTTTTT.

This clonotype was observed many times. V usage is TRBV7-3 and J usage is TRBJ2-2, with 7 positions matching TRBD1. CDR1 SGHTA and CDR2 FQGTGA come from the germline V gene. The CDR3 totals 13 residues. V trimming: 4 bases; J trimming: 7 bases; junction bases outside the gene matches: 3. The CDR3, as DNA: TGTGCCAGCAGCTCGCGACAGGGCGGGGAGCTGTTTTTT. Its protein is CASSSRQGGELFF.

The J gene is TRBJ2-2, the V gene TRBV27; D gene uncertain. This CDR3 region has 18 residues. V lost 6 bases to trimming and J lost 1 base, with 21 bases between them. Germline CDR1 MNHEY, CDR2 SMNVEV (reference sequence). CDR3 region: CASSPLSPKGLNTGELFF. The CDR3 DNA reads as TGTGCCAGCAGCCCCCTCTCCCCAAAGGGCTTGAACACCGGGGAGCTGTTTTTT.

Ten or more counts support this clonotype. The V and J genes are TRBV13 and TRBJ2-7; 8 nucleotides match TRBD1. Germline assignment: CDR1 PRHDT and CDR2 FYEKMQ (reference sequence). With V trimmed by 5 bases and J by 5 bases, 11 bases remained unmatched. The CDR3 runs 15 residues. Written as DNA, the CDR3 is TGTGCCAGCAGCCCAGTGACTCCAGGGGGCAACGAGCAGTACTTC. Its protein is CASSPVTPGGNEQYF.

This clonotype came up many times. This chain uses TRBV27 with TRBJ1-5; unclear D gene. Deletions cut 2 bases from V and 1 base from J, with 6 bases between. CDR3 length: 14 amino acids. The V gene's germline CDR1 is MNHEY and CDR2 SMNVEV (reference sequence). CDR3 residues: CASSLQNSNQPQHF. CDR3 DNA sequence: TGTGCCAGCAGTTTACAGAACAGCAATCAGCCCCAGCATTTT.

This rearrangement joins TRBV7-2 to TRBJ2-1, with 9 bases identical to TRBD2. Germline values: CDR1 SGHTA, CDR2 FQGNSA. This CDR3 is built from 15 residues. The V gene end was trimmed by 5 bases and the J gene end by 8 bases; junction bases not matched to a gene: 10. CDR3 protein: CASSPQAGGGYEQFF. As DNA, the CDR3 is TGTGCCAGCAGCCCGCAGGCGGGAGGGGGCTATGAGCAGTTCTTC.

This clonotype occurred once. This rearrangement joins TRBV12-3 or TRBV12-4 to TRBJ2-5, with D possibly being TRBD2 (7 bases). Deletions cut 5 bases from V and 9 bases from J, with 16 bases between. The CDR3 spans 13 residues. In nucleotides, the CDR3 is TGTGCCAGCAGTACCGGGGGGCTGGTGTCCCAGTACTTC. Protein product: CASSTGGLVSQYF.

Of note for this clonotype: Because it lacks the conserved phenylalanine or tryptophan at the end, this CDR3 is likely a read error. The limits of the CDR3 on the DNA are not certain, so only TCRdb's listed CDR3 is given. CDR3 sequence reads: CASSTGGTDNSPLCL. The chain carries TRBV7-8 and TRBJ1-6; TRBD1 is the table's D call, not checked against the DNA. Per germline, CDR1 SGHVS and CDR2 FQNEAQ. Counting both end residues, the CDR3 totals 15 amino acids.

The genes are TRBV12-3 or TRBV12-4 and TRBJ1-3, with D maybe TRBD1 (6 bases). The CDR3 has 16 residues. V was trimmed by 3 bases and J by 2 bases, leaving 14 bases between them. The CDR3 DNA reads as TGTGCCAGCAGTTTCTTGACAGGCTTAGCTGGAAACACCATATATTTT. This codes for CASSFLTGLAGNTIYF.

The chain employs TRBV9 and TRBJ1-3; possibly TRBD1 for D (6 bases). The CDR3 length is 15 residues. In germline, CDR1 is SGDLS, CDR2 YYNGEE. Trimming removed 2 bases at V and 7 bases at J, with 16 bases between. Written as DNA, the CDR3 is TGTGCCAGCAGCGTTCGTTTAGGGGGGACGAACACCATATATTTT. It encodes CASSVRLGGTNTIYF.

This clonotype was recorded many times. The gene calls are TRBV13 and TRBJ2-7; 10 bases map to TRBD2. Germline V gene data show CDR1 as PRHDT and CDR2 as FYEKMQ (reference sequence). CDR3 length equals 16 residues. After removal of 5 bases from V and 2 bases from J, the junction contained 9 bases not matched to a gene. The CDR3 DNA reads TGTGCCAGCAGCGGAAGACTAGCGGGCCTAACCTACGAGCAGTACTTC. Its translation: CASSGRLAGLTYEQYF.

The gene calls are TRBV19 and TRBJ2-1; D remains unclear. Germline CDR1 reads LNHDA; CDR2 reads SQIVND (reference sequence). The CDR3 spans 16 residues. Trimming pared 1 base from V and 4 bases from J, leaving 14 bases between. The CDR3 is CASSIGWPIDYNEQFF. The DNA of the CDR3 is TGTGCCAGTAGTATAGGGTGGCCCATCGATTACAATGAGCAGTTCTTC.

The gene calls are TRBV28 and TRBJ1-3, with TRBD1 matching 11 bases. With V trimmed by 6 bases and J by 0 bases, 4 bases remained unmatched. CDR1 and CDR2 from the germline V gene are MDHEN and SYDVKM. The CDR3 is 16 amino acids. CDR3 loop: CASSRGQGASGNTIYF. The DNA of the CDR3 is TGTGCCAGCAGCCGAGGACAGGGGGCCTCTGGAAACACCATATATTTT.

Here the CDR3 DNA reads TGTGCCAGCAGCGCGTCGGACAGGGGGCAAGAGACCCAGTACTTC. It yields the protein CASSASDRGQETQYF. V is TRBV7-9 and J is TRBJ2-5; 10 positions agree with TRBD1. After removal of 5 bases from V and 2 bases from J, the junction contained 5 bases not matched to a gene. There are 15 residues in the CDR3. Germline V gene lookup returns CDR1 SEHNR and CDR2 FQNEAQ (reference sequence).

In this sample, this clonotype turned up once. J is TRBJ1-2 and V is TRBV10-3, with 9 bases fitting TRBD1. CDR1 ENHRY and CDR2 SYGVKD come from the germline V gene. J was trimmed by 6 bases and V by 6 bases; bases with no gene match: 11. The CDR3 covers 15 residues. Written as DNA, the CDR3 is TGTGCCATCAGGGGGGGCGCCGGGACAGGGAATGGCTACACCTTC. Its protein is CAIRGGAGTGNGYTF.

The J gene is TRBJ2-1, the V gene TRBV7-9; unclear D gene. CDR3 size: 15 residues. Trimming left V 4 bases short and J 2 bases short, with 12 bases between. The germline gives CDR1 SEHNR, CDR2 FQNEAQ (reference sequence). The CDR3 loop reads CASSSDGRTYNEQFF. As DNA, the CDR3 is TGTGCCAGCAGCTCTGACGGACGAACCTACAATGAGCAGTTCTTC.

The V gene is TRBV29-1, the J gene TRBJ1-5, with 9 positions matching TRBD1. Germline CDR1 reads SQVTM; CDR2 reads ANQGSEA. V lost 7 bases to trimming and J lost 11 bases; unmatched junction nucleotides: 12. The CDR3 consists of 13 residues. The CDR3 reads CSAGGQGGGTQHF. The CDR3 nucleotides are TGCAGCGCTGGGGGACAGGGCGGAGGGACCCAGCATTTT.

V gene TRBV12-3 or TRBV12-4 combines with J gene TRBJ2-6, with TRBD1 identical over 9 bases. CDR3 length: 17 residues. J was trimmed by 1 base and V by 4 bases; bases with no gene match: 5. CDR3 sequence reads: CASSSGQGISGANVLTF. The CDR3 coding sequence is TGTGCCAGCAGTTCCGGACAGGGGATATCTGGGGCCAACGTCCTGACTTTC.

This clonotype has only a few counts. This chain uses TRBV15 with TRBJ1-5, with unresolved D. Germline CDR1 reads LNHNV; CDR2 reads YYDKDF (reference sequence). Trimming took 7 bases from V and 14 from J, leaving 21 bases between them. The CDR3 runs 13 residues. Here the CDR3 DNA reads TGTGCCACCAAAAGGTACGGGAGCGCCTACGAGCATTTT. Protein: CATKRYGSAYEHF.

CDR3 sequence reads: CASSGSGWSSYEQYF. The CDR3 coding sequence is TGTGCCAGCAGTGGCTCAGGATGGTCCTCCTACGAGCAGTACTTC. This sequence joins TRBV28 and TRBJ2-7; D call uncertain. Trimming removed 5 bases from V and 0 bases from J, with 14 bases in between. Germline-derived CDR1 and CDR2 are MDHEN and SYDVKM. The CDR3 contains 15 residues.

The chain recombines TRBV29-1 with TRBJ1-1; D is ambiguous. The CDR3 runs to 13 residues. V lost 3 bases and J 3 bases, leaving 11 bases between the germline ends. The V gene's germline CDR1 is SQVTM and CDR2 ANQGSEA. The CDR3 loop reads CSVDGSSHTEAFF. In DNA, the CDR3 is TGCAGCGTTGACGGCAGCTCACACACTGAAGCTTTCTTT. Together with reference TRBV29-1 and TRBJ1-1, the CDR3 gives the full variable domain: SAVISQKPSRDICQRGTSLTIQCQVDSQVTMMFWYRQQPGQSLTLIATANQGSEATYESGFVIDKFPISRPNLTFSTLTVSNMSPEDSSIYLCSVDGSSHTEAFFGQGTRLTVV.

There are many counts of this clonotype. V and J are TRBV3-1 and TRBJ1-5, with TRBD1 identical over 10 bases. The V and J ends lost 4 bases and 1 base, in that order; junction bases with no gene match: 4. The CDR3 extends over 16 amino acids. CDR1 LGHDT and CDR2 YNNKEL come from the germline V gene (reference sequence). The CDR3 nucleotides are TGTGCCAGCAGCCTCTCGGACAGGGGGAGCAATCAGCCCCAGCATTTT. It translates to CASSLSDRGSNQPQHF.

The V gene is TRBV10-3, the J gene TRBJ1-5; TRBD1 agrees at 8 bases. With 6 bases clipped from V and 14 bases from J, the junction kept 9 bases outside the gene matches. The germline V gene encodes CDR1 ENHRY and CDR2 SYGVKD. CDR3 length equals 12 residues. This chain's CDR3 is CAIRGGQGNEHF. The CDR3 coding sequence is TGTGCCATCAGGGGAGGACAGGGTAACGAGCATTTT.

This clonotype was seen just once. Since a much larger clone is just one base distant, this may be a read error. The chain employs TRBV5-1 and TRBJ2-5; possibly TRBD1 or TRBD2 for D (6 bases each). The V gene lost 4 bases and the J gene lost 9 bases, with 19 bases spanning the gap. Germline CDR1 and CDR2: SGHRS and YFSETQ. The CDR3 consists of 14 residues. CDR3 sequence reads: CASSKTGSGEAQYF. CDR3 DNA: TGCGCCAGCAGCAAAACAGGGTCGGGGGAGGCCCAGTACTTC.

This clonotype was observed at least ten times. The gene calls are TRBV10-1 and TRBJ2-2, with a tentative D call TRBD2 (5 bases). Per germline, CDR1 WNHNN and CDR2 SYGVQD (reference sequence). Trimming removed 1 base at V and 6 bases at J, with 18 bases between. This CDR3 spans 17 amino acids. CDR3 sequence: CASSEFGVASSSGELFF. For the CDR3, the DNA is TGCGCCAGCAGTGAGTTCGGGGTAGCGAGTAGTTCCGGGGAGCTGTTTTTT.

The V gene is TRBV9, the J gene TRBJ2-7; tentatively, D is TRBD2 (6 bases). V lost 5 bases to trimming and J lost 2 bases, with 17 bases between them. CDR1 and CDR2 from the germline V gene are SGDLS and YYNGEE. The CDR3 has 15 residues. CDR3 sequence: CASSYSLAKAYEQYF. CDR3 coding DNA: TGTGCCAGCAGTTACTCGCTAGCGAAGGCCTACGAGCAGTACTTC.